This paragraph reports one T cell receptor beta chain. This clonotype was found a few times. Its antigen has not been determined. No base quality values were provided; no much bigger clone lies one nucleotide off. V drops 1 base and J drops 5 bases, leaving 15 bases in between. Reading the germline V gene (reference sequence) gives CDR1 SGHKS and CDR2 YYEKEE. The CDR3 holds 16 amino acids from the cysteine to the phenylalanine. The read is trimmed to its CDR3 DNA, 48 bases read in frame from base 1. The sample comes from a study of T-cell memory formation after mild COVID-19 (dated by TCRdb to 2020 to 2022). For the wider study: TCR sequence clusters from the two donors were largely donor specific. T-cell clones expanding and contracting after mild COVID-19 in a couple of donors were tracked by longitudinal TCRalpha and TCRbeta repertoire sequencing. Two young, previously healthy adult volunteers, one female and one male, were included in the cohort. Results the study describes overall, beyond this receptor: Some responding clones were found in pre-infection memory, which suggests that pre-existing cross-reactive memory T cells took part in the SARS-CoV-2 response. Only a couple of mild cases were covered in the study, and larger cohorts including severe cases with pre-infection samples were considered necessary. Contracting CD4+ clones were found mainly in CM and EM memory subsets, while CD8+ clones were enriched in EMRA. SARS-CoV-2 specificity was not confirmed for the second-wave clones peaking on day 37. Balanced CD4/CD8 phenotypes were observed for clones contracting from day 15 to 85, whereas a bias towards CD4+ was observed for a second wave of clones expanding from day 15 to 37.

TCRdb names Illumina NovaSeq 6000 as the instrument used. TCRalpha and TCRbeta cDNA libraries were constructed by 5'RACE with constant-segment primers, with sample barcodes and unique molecular identifiers being introduced. Trizol reagent was used to extract RNA from every sample. Library amplification was performed in two PCR steps, and a second sample barcode and Illumina TruSeq adapters were introduced in the second step. Libraries were sequenced on an Illumina NovaSeq with 2 x 150 bp paired-end reads. The original pipeline was this. The reads were demultiplexed and collapsed into UMI-guided consensus sequences using migec v1.2.7. Using mixcr v2.1.11, the UMI consensuses were aligned to TRA and TRB V and J templates and assembled into clonotypes. Expanded or contracted clonotypes were those called significant by both edgeR and NoisET, with noise models trained on biological replicates. For edgeR calls, the cutoffs were a false discovery rate-adjusted p below 0.01 and a log2 fold-change threshold of 1. As an exploratory analysis of dynamics, PCA with hierarchical clustering was applied to max-normalized trajectories of the 1000 most abundant clonotypes. Separately sequenced CD4+ and CD8+ repertoires were used to assign the CD4 or CD8 phenotype of responding clones. The raw public reads went through TCRdb reprocessing: fastp at Q25, MiXCR clone calling, in-frame beta chains kept. All rows with the same CDR3 protein become a single entry with the most common DNA and genes. In this record, the V and J calls reflect TCRdb's handling and not the investigators' own analysis. Within this sample are almost 550,000 distinct CDR3 sequences, with 20% of them counted one time only. Approximately 13% of the sample comes from the top ten.

Ficoll-Paque density gradient centrifugation was the method used to isolate PBMCs. This sequence uses TRBV5-5 and TRBJ2-2; the D region possibly corresponds to TRBD1 (6 bases align). Sequenced sample: PBMCs or a T cell subset sorted from them (not recorded which). The sequence was obtained from an adult woman who had mild COVID-19 (a few samples of this study predate the infection). The sample titles of this study are shuffled in the database, so cell type and time point are left out; the donor was told from shared clones. Here is the DNA: TGTGCCAGCAGCTTGCGCCCCGGGACACCGACCGGGGAGCTGTTTTTT. The resulting protein is CASSLRPGTPTGELFF.